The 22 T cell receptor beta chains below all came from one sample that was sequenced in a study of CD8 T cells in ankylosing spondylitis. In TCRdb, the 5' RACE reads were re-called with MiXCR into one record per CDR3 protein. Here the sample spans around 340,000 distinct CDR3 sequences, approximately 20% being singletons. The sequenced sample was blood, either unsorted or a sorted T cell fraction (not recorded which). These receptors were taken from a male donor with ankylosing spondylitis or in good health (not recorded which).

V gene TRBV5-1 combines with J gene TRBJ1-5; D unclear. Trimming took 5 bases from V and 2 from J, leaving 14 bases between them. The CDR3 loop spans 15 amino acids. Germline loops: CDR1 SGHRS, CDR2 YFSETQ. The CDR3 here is CASRVVHGGNQPQHF. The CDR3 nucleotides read TGCGCCAGCAGGGTGGTTCATGGCGGCAATCAGCCCCAGCATTTT.

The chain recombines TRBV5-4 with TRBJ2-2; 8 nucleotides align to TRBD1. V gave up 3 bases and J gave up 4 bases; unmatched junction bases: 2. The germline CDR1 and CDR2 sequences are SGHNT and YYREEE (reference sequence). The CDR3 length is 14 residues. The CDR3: CASSSTGVTGELFF. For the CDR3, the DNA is TGTGCCAGCAGCTCGACAGGGGTCACCGGGGAGCTGTTTTTT.

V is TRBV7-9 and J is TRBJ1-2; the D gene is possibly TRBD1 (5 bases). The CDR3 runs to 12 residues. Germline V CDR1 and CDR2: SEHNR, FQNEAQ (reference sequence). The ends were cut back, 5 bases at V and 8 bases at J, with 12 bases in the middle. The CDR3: CASSPGSNGYTF. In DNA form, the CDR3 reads TGTGCCAGCAGCCCAGGGAGCAACGGCTACACCTTC.

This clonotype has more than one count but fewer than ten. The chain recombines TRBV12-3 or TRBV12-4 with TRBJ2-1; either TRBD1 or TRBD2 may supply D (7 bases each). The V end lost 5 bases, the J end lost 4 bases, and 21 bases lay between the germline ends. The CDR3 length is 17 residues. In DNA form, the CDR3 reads TGTGCCAGCAGTACCCCGCGTGGGCAGGGGGGGTACAATGAGCAGTTCTTC. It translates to CASSTPRGQGGYNEQFF.

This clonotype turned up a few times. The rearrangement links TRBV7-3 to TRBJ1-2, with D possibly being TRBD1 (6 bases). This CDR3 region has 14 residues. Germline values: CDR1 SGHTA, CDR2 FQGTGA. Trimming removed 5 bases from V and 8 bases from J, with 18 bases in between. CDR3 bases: TGTGCCAGCAGCCCCGGACCGACAGGAGGAGGCTACACCTTC. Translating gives CASSPGPTGGGYTF. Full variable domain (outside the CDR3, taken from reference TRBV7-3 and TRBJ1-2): GAGVSQTPSNKVTEKGKYVELRCDPISGHTALYWYRQSLGQGPEFLIYFQGTGAADDSGLPNDRFFAVRPEGSVSTLKIQRTERGDSAVYLCASSPGPTGGGYTFGSGTRLTVV.

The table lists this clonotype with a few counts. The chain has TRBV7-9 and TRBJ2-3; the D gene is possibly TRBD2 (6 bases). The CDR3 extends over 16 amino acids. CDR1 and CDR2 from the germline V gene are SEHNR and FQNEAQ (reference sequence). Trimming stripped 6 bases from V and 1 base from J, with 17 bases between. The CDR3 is CASRTGGTGRTDTQYF. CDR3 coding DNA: TGTGCCAGCAGGACCGGCGGGACGGGCCGCACAGATACGCAGTATTTT.

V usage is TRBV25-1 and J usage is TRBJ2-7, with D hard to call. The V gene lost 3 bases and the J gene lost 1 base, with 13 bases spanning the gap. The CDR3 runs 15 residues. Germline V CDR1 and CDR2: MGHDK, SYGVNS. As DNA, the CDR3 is TGTGCCAGCAGTGAGGGCGTTGATGCTTCCTACGAGCAGTACTTC. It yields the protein CASSEGVDASYEQYF.

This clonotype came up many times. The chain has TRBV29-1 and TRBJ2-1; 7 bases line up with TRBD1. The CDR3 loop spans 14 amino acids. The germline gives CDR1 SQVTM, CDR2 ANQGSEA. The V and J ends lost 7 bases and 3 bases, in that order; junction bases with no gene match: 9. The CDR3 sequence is CSGTGGQLYNEQFF. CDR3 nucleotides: TGCAGCGGGACTGGGGGACAGCTCTACAATGAGCAGTTCTTC.

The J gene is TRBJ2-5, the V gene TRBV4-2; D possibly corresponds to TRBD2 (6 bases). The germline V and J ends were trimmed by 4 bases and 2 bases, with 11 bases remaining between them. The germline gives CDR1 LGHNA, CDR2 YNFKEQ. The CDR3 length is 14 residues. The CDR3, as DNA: TGTGCCAGCAGCCTCCTGGGACTTCAAGAGACCCAGTACTTC. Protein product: CASSLLGLQETQYF.

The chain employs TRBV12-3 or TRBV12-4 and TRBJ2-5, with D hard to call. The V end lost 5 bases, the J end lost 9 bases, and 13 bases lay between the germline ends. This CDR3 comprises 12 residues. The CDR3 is CASSTRVAPQYF. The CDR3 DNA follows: TGTGCCAGCAGTACCCGGGTCGCCCCCCAGTACTTC.

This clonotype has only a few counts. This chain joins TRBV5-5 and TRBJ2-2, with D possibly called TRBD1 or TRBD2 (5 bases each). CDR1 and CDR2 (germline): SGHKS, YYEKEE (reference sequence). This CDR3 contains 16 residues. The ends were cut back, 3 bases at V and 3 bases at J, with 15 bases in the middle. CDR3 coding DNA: TGTGCCAGCAGCTCCCCCCTGGTGGGACACACCGGGGAGCTGTTTTTT. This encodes CASSSPLVGHTGELFF.

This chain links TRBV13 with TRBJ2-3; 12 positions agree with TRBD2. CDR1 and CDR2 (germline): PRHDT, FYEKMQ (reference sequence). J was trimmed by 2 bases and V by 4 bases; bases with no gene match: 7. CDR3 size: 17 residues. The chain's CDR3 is CASSSLAGGPATDTQYF. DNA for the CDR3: TGTGCCAGCAGCTCCCTAGCGGGGGGGCCCGCCACAGATACGCAGTATTTT.

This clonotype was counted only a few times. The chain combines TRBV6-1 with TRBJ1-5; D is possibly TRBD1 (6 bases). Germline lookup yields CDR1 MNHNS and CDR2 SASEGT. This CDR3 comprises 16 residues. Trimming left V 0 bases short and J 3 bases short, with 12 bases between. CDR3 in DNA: TGTGCCAGCAGTGAAGCCTCGGGACATAACAATCAGCCCCAGCATTTT. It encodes CASSEASGHNNQPQHF.

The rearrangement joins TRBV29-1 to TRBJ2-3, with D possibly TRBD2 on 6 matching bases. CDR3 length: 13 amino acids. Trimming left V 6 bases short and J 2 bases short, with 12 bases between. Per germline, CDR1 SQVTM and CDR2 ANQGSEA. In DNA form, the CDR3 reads TGCAGCGTCCTGGAGGGATACACAGATACGCAGTATTTT. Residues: CSVLEGYTDTQYF.

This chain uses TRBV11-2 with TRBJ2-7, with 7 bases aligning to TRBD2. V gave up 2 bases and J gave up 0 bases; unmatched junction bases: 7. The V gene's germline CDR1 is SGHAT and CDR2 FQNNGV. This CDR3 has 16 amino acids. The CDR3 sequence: CASSLSRGGSSYEQYF. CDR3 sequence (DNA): TGTGCCAGCAGCTTAAGCCGGGGAGGGAGCTCCTACGAGCAGTACTTC.

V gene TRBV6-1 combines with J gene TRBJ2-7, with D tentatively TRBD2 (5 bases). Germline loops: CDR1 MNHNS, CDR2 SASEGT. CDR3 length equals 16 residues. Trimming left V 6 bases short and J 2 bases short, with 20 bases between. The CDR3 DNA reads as TGTGCCAGCAGGTGGGGAGTTGGCAGCGCTACCTACGAGCAGTACTTC. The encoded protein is CASRWGVGSATYEQYF.

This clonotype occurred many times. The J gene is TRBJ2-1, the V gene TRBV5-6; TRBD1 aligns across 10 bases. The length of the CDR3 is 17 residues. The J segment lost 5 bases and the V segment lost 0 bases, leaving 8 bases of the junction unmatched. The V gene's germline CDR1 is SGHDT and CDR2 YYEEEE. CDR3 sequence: CASSLGGGQGPNNEQFF. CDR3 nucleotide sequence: TGTGCCAGCAGCTTGGGTGGGGGACAGGGGCCAAACAATGAGCAGTTCTTC.

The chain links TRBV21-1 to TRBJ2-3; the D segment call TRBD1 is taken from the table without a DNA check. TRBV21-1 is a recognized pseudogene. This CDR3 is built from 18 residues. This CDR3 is CASSKRIRGGSGTDTQYF. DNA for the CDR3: TGTGCCAGCAGCAAACGAATACGGGGGGGGAGTGGCACAGATACGCAGTATTTT.

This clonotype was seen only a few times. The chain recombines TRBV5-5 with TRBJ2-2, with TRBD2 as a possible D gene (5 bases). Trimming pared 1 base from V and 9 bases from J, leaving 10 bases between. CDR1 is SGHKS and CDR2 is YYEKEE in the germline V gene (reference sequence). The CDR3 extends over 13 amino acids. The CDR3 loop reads CASSLRGWRELFF. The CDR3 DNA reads TGTGCCAGCAGCTTGCGGGGTTGGCGGGAGCTGTTTTTT. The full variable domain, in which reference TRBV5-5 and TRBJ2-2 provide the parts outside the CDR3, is DAGVTQSPTHLIKTRGQQVTLRCSPISGHKSVSWYQQVLGQGPQFIFQYYEKEERGRGNFPDRFSARQFPNYSSELNVNALLLGDSALYLCASSLRGWRELFFGEGSRLTVL.

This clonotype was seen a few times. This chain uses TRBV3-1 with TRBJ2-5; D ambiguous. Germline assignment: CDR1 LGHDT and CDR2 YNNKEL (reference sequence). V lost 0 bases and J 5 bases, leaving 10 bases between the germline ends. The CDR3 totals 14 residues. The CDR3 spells CASSQEIDVETQYF. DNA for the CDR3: TGTGCCAGCAGCCAAGAAATTGATGTGGAGACCCAGTACTTC.

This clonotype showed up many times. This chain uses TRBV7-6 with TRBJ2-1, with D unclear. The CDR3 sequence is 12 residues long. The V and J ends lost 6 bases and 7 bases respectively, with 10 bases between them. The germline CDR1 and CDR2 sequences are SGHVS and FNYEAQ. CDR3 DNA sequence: TGTGCCAGCAGGACCTACAGTAATGAGCAGTTCTTC. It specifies CASRTYSNEQFF.

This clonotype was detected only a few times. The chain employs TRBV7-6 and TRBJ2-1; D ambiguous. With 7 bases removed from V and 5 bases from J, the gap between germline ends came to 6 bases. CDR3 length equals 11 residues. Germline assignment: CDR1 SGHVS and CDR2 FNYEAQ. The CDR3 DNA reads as TGTGCCAGCATGATGGACAATGAGCAGTTCTTC. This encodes CASMMDNEQFF.